The following is a T cell receptor beta chain sequence with its context. What this receptor recognizes is not known. One base away there is no much larger clone; base qualities are not given. This sample was taken from a study of siplizumab effects on memory and regulatory T cells (dated by TCRdb to about 2019). General notes on the study: The effect of the anti-CD2 antibody siplizumab on alloreactive T-cell subsets was examined in allogeneic mixed lymphocyte reactions constructed from human PBMCs. The investigation overall reported the following: Because sequences below about 10^-5 frequency were poorly captured, only a minor fraction of alloreactive clones could be mapped to unstimulated subsets. For roughly 75-96% of proliferating CD4+ or CD8+ clones, no naive or memory phenotype could be assigned. The suppressive function of proliferating Tregs from siplizumab cultures was not functionally confirmed. Of the alloreactive CD4+ clones that could be mapped, the Treg-derived share averaged about 63% with siplizumab compared with about 25% in control reactions. Siplizumab significantly reduced the cumulative frequency of alloreactive sequences traceable to unstimulated CD4+ memory T cells. Greater diversity appeared to be present in unstimulated naive T cells than in memory T cells, and a substantial contribution to the alloresponse seemed to be made by naive cells.

Sorted unstimulated T cells and proliferating T cells recovered from mixed lymphocyte reactions underwent TCRbeta CDR3 sequencing. Fresh whole blood from about 9 HLA-typed healthy donors was used as the source from which PBMCs were isolated. Looking up the germline V gene yields CDR1 SGHDN and CDR2 FVKESK. The CDR3, cysteine through phenylalanine, is 14 amino acids long. The kept DNA is CDR3 alone, 42 bases in frame from the first base. Trimming removed 6 bases from V and 3 bases from J, leaving 12 bases between the germline ends. Libraries came from the immunoSEQ multiplex PCR assay. The deep sequencing platform assayed some 98,000 TCR templates per sample. Genomic DNA extracted from sorted T cells was the material used for TCRbeta CDR3 sequencing. In the source study's methods: The R programming language was used for clonal analysis of the TCRbeta CDR3 data. Alloreactive CD4+ and CD8+ clones were defined by comparing unstimulated samples with post-reaction CFSE-low samples. Alloreactive CD4+ clones were assigned to regulatory or non-regulatory origin by matching sequences to sorted unstimulated Treg and non-Treg repertoires. In TCRdb, the immuneACCESS table is reduced to in-frame sequences with V and J assigned. These tables do not hold every clone; where another copy was compared, an unresolved V gene accounts for under half, and the others remain unexplained. V and J calls and clone size are copied from that table; D and trimming were computed from the DNA. For this sample the table gives about 110,000 clones, of which 80% to 95% were detected only once. Together, the top ten hold 1.3% of the sample.

This clonotype was obtained from a human donor in good health. The sequenced sample was CD4+ T cells sorted from blood. The V gene is TRBV14 and the J gene is TRBJ2-4; TRBD2 could be the D gene, as 5 bases match. The CDR3 region: CASRPSGVKNIQYF. The DNA sequence is as follows: TGTGCCAGCAGGCCCTCCGGGGTCAAAAACATTCAGTACTTC.